What follows are 4 T cell receptor beta chains derived from one specimen sequenced in a study of regulatory T cells in long-lasting Graves disease. Building of the TCR beta libraries involved iRepertoire HTBI primers and Arm-PCR of CDR3 regions. From the multiplex PCR reads, TCRdb called clonotypes with MiXCR, one entry per CDR3 protein. The sample gives some 400,000 distinct CDR3 sequences, just under 15% of which show up once; 16% is in the top ten. Specified time point: newly diagnosed GD, antithyroid drugs for less than 3 months. The TCR library was made from RNA extracted from PBMCs. In addition, the sample was reused for a study of T cells in Graves' hyperthyroidism and ophthalmopathy.

The source was peripheral blood mononuclear cells (PBMCs), collected at new diagnosis, from a patient treated with antithyroid drugs. The source of these receptors is a woman aged 25-40 years with Graves disease.

J is TRBJ1-1 and V is TRBV24-1, with 8 nucleotides matching TRBD1. The V gene's germline CDR1 is KGHDR and CDR2 SFDVKD. The CDR3 runs to 16 residues. After removal of 3 bases from V and 2 bases from J, the junction contained 7 bases not matched to a gene. CDR3 in amino acids: CATSDRGTGVNTEAFF. CDR3 DNA: TGTGCCACCAGTGATCGCGGGACAGGAGTAAACACTGAAGCTTTCTTT.

The chain joins TRBV24-1 to TRBJ2-3; no clear D. Between the trimmed V and J ends, which lost 9 bases and 5 bases, there was a span of 20 bases. The CDR3 totals 15 residues. Germline values: CDR1 KGHDR, CDR2 SFDVKD. The CDR3 DNA is TGTGCCACCTCAACCTTAAGACCCCAAGGAGATACGCAGTATTTT. Translation gives CATSTLRPQGDTQYF.

V usage is TRBV11-2 and J usage is TRBJ2-2; 13 positions match TRBD2. CDR1 is SGHAT, CDR2 FQNNGV, per germline. With V trimmed by 2 bases and J by 7 bases, 7 bases remained unmatched. The CDR3 is made up of 17 amino acids. DNA for the CDR3: TGTGCCAGCAGCTTACAACTAGCGGGAGGGCCCCACGGGGAGCTGTTTTTT. This sequence encodes CASSLQLAGGPHGELFF.

At least ten counts were recorded for this clonotype. One end of the junction is discordant with germline, which a read error may explain. This chain uses TRBV5-1 with TRBJ2-1; D gene unclear. Germline assignment: CDR1 SGHRS and CDR2 YFSETQ. The CDR3 is 11 residues long. The CDR3 spells CASSLGNEQFF. In nucleotides, the CDR3 is TGTGCCAGCAGCTTAGGCAATGAGCAGTTCTTC.